The clone carrying this TCR beta chain occurred a few times. Antigen unknown. Then a second PCR, running about 6 to 12 cycles, was carried out with a sample-barcoded 5' primer and a J-beta primer mix. Every sample returned 2.5 million or more CDR3-containing paired-end reads. TCRdb passed the 5' RACE reads through MiXCR, listing each CDR3 protein once. The repertoire holds 910,000 or so distinct CDR3 sequences, with about 51% as singletons. The record originates from a study of blood T cells in healthy people across ages. General study results and limits: Measured against age, TCR beta diversity per million T cells decreased in a roughly linear manner. Higher diversity and more naive CD4+ cells were features of long-lived donors, compared to aged donors.

The sequenced sample consisted of blood. The sequence was collected from an older woman in good health.

The CDR3 DNA is TGCAGTGCTAGAGCGTGGGCTTACGAGCAGTACTTC. This codes for CSARAWAYEQYF. The chain uses TRBV20-1 and TRBJ2-7; D gene unclear. The CDR3 loop spans 12 amino acids. Trimming left V 1 base short and J 4 bases short, with 8 bases between. CDR1 is DFQATT, CDR2 SNEGSKA, per germline (reference sequence).